This T cell receptor beta chain was sequenced in a study of T-cell reconstitution after alpha-beta-depleted transplantation in children. Findings of the study overall: In patients about two months after transplant, alpha-beta T cells reportedly arose from several hundred expanded graft clones.

Trimming took off 3 bases at V and 4 bases at J, with 15 bases between the two ends. The CDR3 extends over 14 amino acids. The germline CDR1 and CDR2 sequences are DFQATT and SNEGSKA (reference sequence). Preparation of the TCRbeta library was carried out with unique molecular identifiers. TCRdb reanalysed the PCR reads using MiXCR and keeps one entry per CDR3 protein. The sample contains around 670,000 distinct CDR3 sequences, 10% to 15% of which appear only once. This clonotype was seen ten or more times. Its antigen is still unknown. The rearrangement links TRBV20-1 to TRBJ1-1, with a tentative D call TRBD1 (6 bases). The clonotype originates from a girl aged 2 to 9 with congenital amegakaryocytic thrombocytopenia, due to receive a stem cell transplant. Sequencing was performed on PBMCs, taken before TCRalphabeta/CD19-depleted stem cell transplant. The CDR3: CSARPPRGVTEAFF. CDR3 bases: TGCAGTGCTAGGCCCCCCAGGGGAGTCACTGAAGCTTTCTTT.